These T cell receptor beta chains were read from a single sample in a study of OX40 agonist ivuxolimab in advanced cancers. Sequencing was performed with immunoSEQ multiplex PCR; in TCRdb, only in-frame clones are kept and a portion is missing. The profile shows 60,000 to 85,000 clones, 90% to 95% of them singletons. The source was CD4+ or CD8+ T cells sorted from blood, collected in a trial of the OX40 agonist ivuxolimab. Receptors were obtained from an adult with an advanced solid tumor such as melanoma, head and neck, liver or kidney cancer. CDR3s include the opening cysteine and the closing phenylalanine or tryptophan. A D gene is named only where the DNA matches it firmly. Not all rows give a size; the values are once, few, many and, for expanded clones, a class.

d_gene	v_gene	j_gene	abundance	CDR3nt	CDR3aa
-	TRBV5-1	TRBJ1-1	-	TGCGCCAGCAGCTTGGGGGGGCGACGTCCAGCTTTCTTT	CASSLGGRRPAFF
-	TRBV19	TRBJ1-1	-	TGTGCCAGTACCCCCGGGGGGGGGAGCACTGAAGCTTTCTTT	CASTPGGGSTEAFF
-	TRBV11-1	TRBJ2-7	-	TGTGCCAGCAGCTCCCCCCCTTGGCAAGAGGGGACCTACGAGCAGTACTTC	CASSSPPWQEGTYEQYF
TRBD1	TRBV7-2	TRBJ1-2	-	TGTGCCAGCAGCTTCCGGGACAGGGGGCAAAATGGCTACACCTTC	CASSFRDRGQNGYTF
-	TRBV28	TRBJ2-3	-	TGTGCCAGCAGTTTAGACCAAGGAAGCACAGATACGCAGTATTTT	CASSLDQGSTDTQYF
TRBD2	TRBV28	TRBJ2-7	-	TGTGCCAGCAGCTTACGCGGACTAGTAGCCTACGAGCAGTACTTC	CASSLRGLVAYEQYF
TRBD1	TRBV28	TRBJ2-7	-	TGTGCCAGCTCCACCGGGACAGGGGACTCCTACGAGCAGTACTTC	CASSTGTGDSYEQYF
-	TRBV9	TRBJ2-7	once	TGTGCCAGCAGCCCCTTGGCGGGCCCCTACGAGCAGTACTTC	CASSPLAGPYEQYF
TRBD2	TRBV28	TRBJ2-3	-	TGTGCCAGCAGTCCTACAACGGGAGGGGGCACAGATACGCAGTATTTT	CASSPTTGGGTDTQYF
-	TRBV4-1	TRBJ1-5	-	TGCGCCAGCAGCCAATATTTTTCAGGGTATAGCAATCAGCCCCAGCATTTT	CASSQYFSGYSNQPQHF
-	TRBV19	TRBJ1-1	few	TGTGCCAGCTCTCCAGGGGTTTCTGAAGCTTTCTTT	CASSPGVSEAFF
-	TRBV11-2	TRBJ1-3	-	TGTGCCAGCAGCTTAGGTTGGGGAATCGGCTCTGGAAACACCATATATTTT	CASSLGWGIGSGNTIYF
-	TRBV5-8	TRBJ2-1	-	TGTGCCAGCAGCTTTGGGCAGGCCTCTAGGAATGAGCAGTTCTTC	CASSFGQASRNEQFF
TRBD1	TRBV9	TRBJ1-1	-	TGTGCCAGATTGGACAGGGGTGGTTCGAACACTGAAGCTTTCTTT	CARLDRGGSNTEAFF
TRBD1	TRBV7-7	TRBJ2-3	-	TGTGCTAGCACCCCATTGACAGGGAGAGACGCAGATACGCAGTATTTT	CASTPLTGRDADTQYF
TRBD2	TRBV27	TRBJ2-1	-	TGTGCCAGCAGTGATCTCGGGACTAGCGGGATCTCCTACAATGAGCAGTTCTTC	CASSDLGTSGISYNEQFF